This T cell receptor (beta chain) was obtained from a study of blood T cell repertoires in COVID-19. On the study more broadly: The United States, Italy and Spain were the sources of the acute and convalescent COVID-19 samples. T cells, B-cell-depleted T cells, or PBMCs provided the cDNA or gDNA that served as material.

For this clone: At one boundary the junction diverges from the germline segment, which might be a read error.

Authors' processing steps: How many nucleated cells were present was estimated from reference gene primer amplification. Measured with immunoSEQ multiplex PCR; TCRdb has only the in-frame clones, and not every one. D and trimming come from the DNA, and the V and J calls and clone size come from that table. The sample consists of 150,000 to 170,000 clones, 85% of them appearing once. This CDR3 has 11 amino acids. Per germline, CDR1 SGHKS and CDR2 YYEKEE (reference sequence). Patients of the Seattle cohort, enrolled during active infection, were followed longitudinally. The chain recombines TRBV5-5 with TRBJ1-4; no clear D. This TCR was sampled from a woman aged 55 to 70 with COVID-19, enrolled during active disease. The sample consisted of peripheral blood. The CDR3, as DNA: TGTGCCAGCAGTACTACTGAAAAACTGTTTTTT. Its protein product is CASSTTEKLFF.